These T cell receptor beta chains were read from a single sample in a study of identical twins. TCRdb reprocessed the 5' RACE reads via MiXCR and lists one record per CDR3 protein. This sample has about 520,000 distinct CDR3 sequences, with roughly a fifth found just once. These data are also associated with another study on T cells expressing NK-cell markers.

Sample: CD4+ T cells sorted from blood. Source of these receptors: a woman younger than 30 in good health. Both conserved end residues are part of each CDR3. The D gene is left open where the match is weak. Expanded clones get a size class; other rows say once, few or many, or leave the size out.

J gene	clone size	V gene	CDR3 length	D gene	CDR3 DNA	CDR3 protein
TRBJ1-5	NA	TRBV10-3	16	TRBD1	TGTGCCATCAGTGAGTCCGGGACAGGTATCAATCAGCCCCAGCATTTT	CAISESGTGINQPQHF
TRBJ2-1	few	TRBV29-1	14	TRBD2	TGCAGCGTTGTAGGGACTAGAGACTACAATGAGCAGTTCTTC	CSVVGTRDYNEQFF
TRBJ2-1	few	TRBV20-1	14	NA	TGCAGTGCTAGAGATCTTTGGGGAAACAATGAGCAGTTCTTC	CSARDLWGNNEQFF
TRBJ1-2	NA	TRBV7-9	13	NA	TGTGCCAGCACCACCGGGCAGGGGTCCGGCTACACCTTC	CASTTGQGSGYTF
TRBJ2-3	NA	TRBV24-1	12	NA	TGTGCCACCAGTGATGACACAGATACGCAGTATTTT	CATSDDTDTQYF
TRBJ2-2	NA	TRBV7-9	17	TRBD2	TGTGCCAGCAGCTTACTAGCGGGACCTCTGAACACCGGGGAGCTGTTTTTT	CASSLLAGPLNTGELFF
TRBJ2-7	NA	TRBV18	14	NA	TGTGCCAGCTCACCGTTCGCGGACAGCTACGAGCAGTACTTC	CASSPFADSYEQYF
TRBJ2-1	NA	TRBV12-3/TRBV12-4	13	NA	TGTGCCAGCAATTCGTGGATGGGCGAGGGGAAGTTCTTC	CASNSWMGEGKFF
TRBJ2-7	few	TRBV6-2/TRBV6-3	14	NA	TGTGCCAGCAGTTACTGGGGCAGCTCCTACGAGCAGTACTTC	CASSYWGSSYEQYF
TRBJ2-7	few	TRBV14	14	NA	TGTGCCAGCAGCCTATTGGCCCGAACCAGCGAGCAGTACTTC	CASSLLARTSEQYF
TRBJ2-7	few	TRBV18	15	TRBD1	TGTGCCAGCTCACCCCAGAATACGAGGGGGCGGGAGCAGTACTTC	CASSPQNTRGREQYF
TRBJ2-6	few	TRBV18	17	NA	TGTGCCAGCTCACCCGACAGACCCACCTCTGGGGCCAACGTCCTGACTTTC	CASSPDRPTSGANVLTF
TRBJ2-7	NA	TRBV10-3	14	TRBD1	TGTGCCATCAGTTCTACAGGGGGCCAGGTCGAGCAGTACTTC	CAISSTGGQVEQYF
TRBJ2-1	many	TRBV18	13	NA	TGTGCCAGCTCACCCGGCTCCTACAATGAGCAGTTCTTC	CASSPGSYNEQFF
TRBJ2-5	many	TRBV10-3	12	NA	TGTGCCATCAGTGACAGACAAGAGACCCAGTACTTC	CAISDRQETQYF
TRBJ1-1	NA	TRBV6-2/TRBV6-3	13	NA	TGTGCCAGCAGTTACTCTTTGCGGACTGAAGCTTTCTTT	CASSYSLRTEAFF
TRBJ2-1	NA	TRBV9	15	NA	TGTGCCAGCAGCCTATCGTTGGGCGGAAACAATGAGCAGTTCTTC	CASSLSLGGNNEQFF
TRBJ1-5	few	TRBV3-1	16	NA	TGTGCCAGCAGTCAAAAACAGGGTACGGGCAATCAGCCCCAGCATTTT	CASSQKQGTGNQPQHF
TRBJ2-1	few	TRBV4-3	16	TRBD2	TGCGCCAGCAGCCGCGGGGTGGTCAGCGGGAACCATGAGCAGTTCTTC	CASSRGVVSGNHEQFF
TRBJ2-4	many	TRBV6-1	14	NA	TGTGCCAGCAGCCGGGGTCCTTCAAGGAACATTCAGTACTTC	CASSRGPSRNIQYF
TRBJ1-1	NA	TRBV5-6	11	NA	TGTGCCAGCGGACGGGCGGCTGAAGCTTTCTTT	CASGRAAEAFF
TRBJ2-5	NA	TRBV20-1	14	NA	TGCAGTGCTAGAGATATAGGCCGCGGAGAGACCCAGTACTTC	CSARDIGRGETQYF
TRBJ1-1	NA	TRBV3-1	13	NA	TGTGCCAGCAGCCAACGGGACGGTACTGAAGCTTTCTTT	CASSQRDGTEAFF
TRBJ2-1	few	TRBV13	15	TRBD1	TGTGCCAGCAGCTTAGATCGGGACAGGGGAAATGAGCAGTTCTTC	CASSLDRDRGNEQFF
TRBJ1-3	NA	TRBV18	16	NA	TGTGCCAGCTCACCAAACCCAGTAATATCTGGAAACACCATATATTTT	CASSPNPVISGNTIYF
TRBJ2-3	few	TRBV20-1	13	TRBD2	TGCAGTGGAGAAGCGGGGGGGACAGATACGCAGTATTTT	CSGEAGGTDTQYF
TRBJ2-1	NA	TRBV11-2	20	TRBD2	TGTGCCAGCAGCTTCTCAGCCGGGGTAGCGGGTTTTCGTCTGGGCAATGAGCAGTTCTTC	CASSFSAGVAGFRLGNEQFF
TRBJ2-5	NA	TRBV12-3/TRBV12-4	14	NA	TGTGCCAGCAGTTTGAGTAGCGCCCGGGAGACCCAGTACTTC	CASSLSSARETQYF
TRBJ1-5	NA	TRBV6-2/TRBV6-3	14	NA	TGTGCCAGCAGCCCCCGACAGAGCAATCAGCCCCAGCATTTT	CASSPRQSNQPQHF
TRBJ2-1	few	TRBV20-1	19	NA	TGCAGTGCTAGAGTTGATGTGGCTTCCTTTACGGATTCCTACAATGAGCAGTTCTTC	CSARVDVASFTDSYNEQFF
TRBJ2-1	few	TRBV20-1	13	TRBD2	TGCAGTGCTAGACAGGCTAGCGGCAATGAGCAGTTCTTC	CSARQASGNEQFF
TRBJ2-3	NA	TRBV20-1	12	NA	TGCAGTGCTACCGACAGGACCCTTACGCAGTATTTT	CSATDRTLTQYF
TRBJ2-1	many	TRBV7-9	13	NA	TGTGCCAGCAGCCCGCCGCCTTACAATGAGCAGTTCTTC	CASSPPPYNEQFF
TRBJ2-1	NA	TRBV6-5	16	TRBD1	TGTGCCAGCAGTTATCGTCTGGGGACAGGTTTAGATGAGCAGTTCTTC	CASSYRLGTGLDEQFF
TRBJ1-6	NA	TRBV6-2/TRBV6-3	15	TRBD1	TGTGCCAGCAGTTACACGGGACAGGGGAATTCACCCCTCCACTTT	CASSYTGQGNSPLHF
TRBJ1-2	NA	TRBV2	12	NA	TGTGCCAGCAGGGTGACCCGGGATGGCTACACCTTC	CASRVTRDGYTF
TRBJ2-7	NA	TRBV6-1	15	TRBD1	TGTGCCAGCAAAGGGACAGCGACCGGCTCCTACGAGCAGTACTTC	CASKGTATGSYEQYF